Sequencing of this T cell receptor (beta chain) was carried out in a study of blood T cell repertoires in COVID-19. The wider study: Samples representing acute and convalescent COVID-19 were sourced from the United States, Italy and Spain. Nucleic acid was either cDNA or gDNA, and it came from T cells, B-cell-depleted T cells, or PBMCs.

In germline, CDR1 is WNHNN, CDR2 SYGVQD (reference sequence). The CDR3 sequence is 14 residues long. V gave up 4 bases and J gave up 0 bases, with 8 bases separating them. Study processing details: From reference gene primer amplification, estimates of nucleated cell counts were derived. Assay: immunoSEQ multiplex PCR; the TCRdb copy retains only in-frame clones and omits some. Clone size and the V and J calls come from that table; the DNA yielded D and trimming. The table has a few hundred thousand clones, 70% to 90% seen once; the top ten hold around 3.9%. The chain combines TRBV10-1 with TRBJ2-3; tentatively, D is TRBD1 (6 bases). Sequencing was carried out using peripheral blood. This TCR was sampled from a woman in her 50s with active or convalescent COVID-19. The CDR3: CASSAGQSTDTQYF. As DNA, the CDR3 is TGCGCCAGCAGTGCAGGACAGAGCACAGATACGCAGTATTTT.